This entry lists 2 T cell receptor beta chains sequenced from one sample in a study of molecular identifiers for immune sequencing clone quantification. Via MiXCR, TCRdb re-called the PCR reads, giving one row per CDR3 protein. The sample yields 30,000 to 45,000 distinct CDR3 sequences, less than 20% seen once. The specimen sequenced was naive CD8+ T cells from blood, with Jurkat cell RNA spiked in. Subset reported: FACS-sorted CD8+CD4-CCR7+CD45RA+ naive T cells. The receptors come from a human donor in good health. Some libraries in this study had Jurkat cell RNA spiked in.

J is TRBJ2-7 and V is TRBV9, with D perhaps given as TRBD1 or TRBD2 (6 bases each). The CDR3 covers 12 residues. The V gene lost 5 bases and the J gene lost 5 bases, with 11 bases spanning the gap. Germline assignment: CDR1 SGDLS and CDR2 YYNGEE. CDR3 protein: CASRGGGDEQYF. The CDR3 DNA reads TGTGCCAGCAGAGGGGGAGGAGACGAGCAGTACTTC.

This clonotype occurred a few times. This chain joins TRBV27 and TRBJ2-1; 12 bases map to TRBD2. V was pared by 5 bases and J by 6 bases, with 5 bases of the junction left unmatched. This CDR3 region has 15 residues. The germline CDR1 and CDR2 sequences are MNHEY and SMNVEV (reference sequence). Written as DNA, the CDR3 is TGTGCCAGCAGTACCGGGACTAGCGGGTTCAATGAGCAGTTCTTC. It specifies CASSTGTSGFNEQFF.